These 9 T cell receptor beta chains share one sample of origin, sequenced in a study of cytomegalovirus exposure and HLA in healthy donors. Amplification used 60 Vbeta primers and 13 Jbeta primers. Measured with immunoSEQ multiplex PCR; TCRdb has only the in-frame clones, and not every one. The sample contains roughly 65,000 clones, around 80% of which appear only once. The sample consisted of PBMCs. The receptor set was obtained from a woman in her thirties in good health and CMV-seronegative.

This clone was counted between two and nine times. The chain combines TRBV6-4 with TRBJ2-1; possible D gene TRBD1, 6 bases. The CDR3 covers 13 residues. Germline V lookup: CDR1 MRHNA, CDR2 SNTAGT. Trimming stripped 4 bases from V and 6 bases from J, with 10 bases between. CDR3 nucleotides: TGTGCCAGCAGTGTAGGGGGATCCAATGAGCAGTTCTTC. This translates into CASSVGGSNEQFF.

This chain links TRBV21-1 with TRBJ2-7; TRBD1, the table's D call, lacks a check against the DNA. TRBV21-1 is shown as a pseudogene. This CDR3 has 13 amino acids. The CDR3 nucleotides are TGTGCCAGCAGCAAGTACAGGGGCGACGAGCAGTACTTC. This codes for CASSKYRGDEQYF.

This clone was found a few times. The CDR3 is CASSKRTASYEQYF. In DNA, the CDR3 is TGTGCCAGCAGCAAAAGGACAGCCTCCTACGAGCAGTACTTC. This chain uses TRBV7-2 with TRBJ2-7; tentative D call: TRBD1 (6 bases). The V gene lost 5 bases and the J gene lost 0 bases, with 11 bases spanning the gap. The germline V gene encodes CDR1 SGHTA and CDR2 FQGNSA. CDR3 length: 14 amino acids.

The chain combines TRBV30 with TRBJ2-1; D unclear. Germline CDR1 and CDR2: GTSNPN and SVGIG (reference sequence). This CDR3 is built from 14 residues. V was cut by 0 bases and J by 6 bases, with 12 bases left in between. As DNA, the CDR3 is TGTGCCTGGAGTGTAAGTGTCACTTCCAATGAGCAGTTCTTC. It encodes CAWSVSVTSNEQFF.

CDR3 sequence reads: CASSMGRETQYF. CDR3 coding DNA: TGTGCCAGTAGTATGGGGCGGGAGACCCAGTACTTC. The rearrangement joins TRBV19 to TRBJ2-5; TRBD1 might be the D (5 bases). Germline values: CDR1 LNHDA, CDR2 SQIVND (reference sequence). The V end was cut by 3 bases, the J end by 5 bases, with 7 bases between. The CDR3 covers 12 residues.

V usage is TRBV2 and J usage is TRBJ1-1; no clear D gene. The CDR3 has 13 residues. Trimming took off 7 bases at V and 0 bases at J, with 9 bases between the two ends. Germline CDR1 is SNHLY and CDR2 is FYNNEI. The CDR3 DNA reads as TGTGCCAGCATTCATTCCCTGAACACTGAAGCTTTCTTT. Its translation: CASIHSLNTEAFF.

The genes are TRBV6-6 and TRBJ2-7, with 7 bases that match TRBD2. The CDR3 consists of 15 residues. Germline lookup yields CDR1 MNHNY and CDR2 SVGAGI (reference sequence). V was clipped by 6 bases and J by 5 bases; unmatched bases: 13. CDR3 coding DNA: TGTGCCAGCAGCCGGCGCGCGGGAGCTCTCAACGAGCAGTACTTC. Protein: CASSRRAGALNEQYF.

This clone showed up just a few times. This chain connects TRBV10-2 to TRBJ2-3; 8 bases are shared with TRBD2. CDR3 length: 16 residues. V was clipped by 2 bases and J by 2 bases; unmatched bases: 6. CDR1 WSHSY and CDR2 SAAADI come from the germline V gene. The CDR3 protein is CASSERSGGNTDTQYF. Written as DNA, the CDR3 is TGCGCCAGCAGTGAGAGATCGGGAGGGAACACAGATACGCAGTATTTT.

This sequence joins TRBV30 and TRBJ1-2; 10 bases align to TRBD1. This CDR3 spans 14 amino acids. V lost 5 bases, J lost 4 bases, and 7 bases stayed unmatched. CDR1 and CDR2 (germline): GTSNPN, SVGIG (reference sequence). CDR3 region: CAWEGDRGFYGYTF. CDR3 nucleotides: TGTGCCTGGGAGGGGGACAGGGGCTTCTATGGCTACACCTTC.